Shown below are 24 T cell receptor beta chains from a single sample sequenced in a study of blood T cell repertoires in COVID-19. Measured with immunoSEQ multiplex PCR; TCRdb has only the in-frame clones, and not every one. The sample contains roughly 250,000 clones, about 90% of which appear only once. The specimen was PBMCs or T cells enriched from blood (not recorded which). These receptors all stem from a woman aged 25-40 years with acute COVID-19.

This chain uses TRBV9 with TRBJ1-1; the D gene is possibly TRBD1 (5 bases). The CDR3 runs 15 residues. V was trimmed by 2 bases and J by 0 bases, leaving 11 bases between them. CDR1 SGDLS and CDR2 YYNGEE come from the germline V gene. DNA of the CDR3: TGTGCCAGCAGCGTTTTGGGGGGGATGAACACTGAAGCTTTCTTT. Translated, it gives CASSVLGGMNTEAFF. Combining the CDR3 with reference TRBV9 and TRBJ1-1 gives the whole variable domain DSGVTQTPKHLITATGQRVTLRCSPRSGDLSVYWYQQSLDQGLQFLIQYYNGEERAKGNILERFSAQQFPDLHSELNLSSLELGDSALYFCASSVLGGMNTEAFFGQGTRLTVV.

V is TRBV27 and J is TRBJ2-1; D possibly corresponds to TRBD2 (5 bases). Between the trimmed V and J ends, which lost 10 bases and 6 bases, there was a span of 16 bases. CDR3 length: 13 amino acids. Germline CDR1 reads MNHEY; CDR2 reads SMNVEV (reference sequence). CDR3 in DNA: TGTGCCACCACGGCGGGTTGGGGCAATGAGCAGTTCTTC. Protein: CATTAGWGNEQFF.

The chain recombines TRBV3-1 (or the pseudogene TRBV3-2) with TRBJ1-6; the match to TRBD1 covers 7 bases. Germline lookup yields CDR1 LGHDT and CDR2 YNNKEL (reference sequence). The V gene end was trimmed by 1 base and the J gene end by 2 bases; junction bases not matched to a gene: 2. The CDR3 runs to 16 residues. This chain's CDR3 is CASSQGGTAYNSPLHF. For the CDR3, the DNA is TGTGCCAGCAGCCAAGGGGGGACAGCCTATAATTCACCCCTCCACTTT.

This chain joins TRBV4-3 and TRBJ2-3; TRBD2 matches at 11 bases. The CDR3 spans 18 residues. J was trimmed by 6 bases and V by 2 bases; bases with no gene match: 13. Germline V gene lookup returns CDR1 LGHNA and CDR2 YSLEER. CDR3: CASSQTPRTSGSSDTQYF. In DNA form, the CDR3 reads TGCGCCAGCAGCCAAACACCGAGAACTAGCGGGAGTTCGGATACGCAGTATTTT.

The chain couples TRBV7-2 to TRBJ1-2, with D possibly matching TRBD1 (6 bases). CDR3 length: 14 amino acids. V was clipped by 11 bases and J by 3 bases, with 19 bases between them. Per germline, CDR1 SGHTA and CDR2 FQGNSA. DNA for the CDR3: TGTGCCGGATACAGGGCGGACCCTTACTATGGCTACACCTTC. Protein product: CAGYRADPYYGYTF.

DNA for the CDR3: TGCAGCGTTAGGTTGACACCGAACCCGACAGATACGCAGTATTTT. Amino acid sequence: CSVRLTPNPTDTQYF. The J gene is TRBJ2-3, the V gene TRBV29-1; D gene ambiguous. The CDR3 has 15 residues. V was cut by 5 bases and J by 3 bases, with 18 bases left in between. CDR1 and CDR2 (germline): SQVTM, ANQGSEA.

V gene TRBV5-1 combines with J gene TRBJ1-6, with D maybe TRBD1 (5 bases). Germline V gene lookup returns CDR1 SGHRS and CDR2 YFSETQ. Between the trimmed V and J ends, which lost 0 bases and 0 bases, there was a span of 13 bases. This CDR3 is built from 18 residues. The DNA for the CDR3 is TGCGCCAGCAGCTTGGCCGGGGACTCCAGCTCCTATAATTCACCCCTCCACTTT. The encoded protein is CASSLAGDSSSYNSPLHF. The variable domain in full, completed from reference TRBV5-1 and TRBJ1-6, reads KAGVTQTPRYLIKTRGQQVTLSCSPISGHRSVSWYQQTPGQGLQFLFEYFSETQRNKGNFPGRFSGRQFSNSRSEMNVSTLELGDSALYLCASSLAGDSSSYNSPLHFGNGTRLTVT.

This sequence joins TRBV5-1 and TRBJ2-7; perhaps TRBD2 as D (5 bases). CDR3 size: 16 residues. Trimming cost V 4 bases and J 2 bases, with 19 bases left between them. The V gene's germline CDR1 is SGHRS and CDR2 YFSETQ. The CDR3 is CASSPPERTLTYEQYF. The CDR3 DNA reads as TGCGCCAGCAGCCCCCCGGAGAGGACTCTTACCTACGAGCAGTACTTC.

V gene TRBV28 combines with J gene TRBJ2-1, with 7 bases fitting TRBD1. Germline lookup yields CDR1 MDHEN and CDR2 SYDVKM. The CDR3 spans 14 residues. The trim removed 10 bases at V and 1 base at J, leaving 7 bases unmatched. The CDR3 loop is CATNGQVSYNEQFF. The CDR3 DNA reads TGTGCCACCAACGGACAGGTATCCTACAATGAGCAGTTCTTC. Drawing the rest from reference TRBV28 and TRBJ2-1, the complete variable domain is DVKVTQSSRYLVKRTGEKVFLECVQDMDHENMFWYRQDPGLGLRLIYFSYDVKMKEKGDIPEGYSVSREKKERFSLILESASTNQTSMYLCATNGQVSYNEQFFGPGTRLTVL.

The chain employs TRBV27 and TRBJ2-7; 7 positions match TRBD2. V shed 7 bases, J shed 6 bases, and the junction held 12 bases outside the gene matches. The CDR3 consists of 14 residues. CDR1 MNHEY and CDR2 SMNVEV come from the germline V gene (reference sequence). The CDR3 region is CASMTGGGGFEQYF. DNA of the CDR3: TGTGCCAGCATGACGGGGGGTGGTGGTTTCGAGCAGTACTTC.

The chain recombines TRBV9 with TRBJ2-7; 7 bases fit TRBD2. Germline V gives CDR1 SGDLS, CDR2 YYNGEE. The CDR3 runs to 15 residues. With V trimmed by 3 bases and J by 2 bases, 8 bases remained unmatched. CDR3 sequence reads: CASSEGLAETYEQYF. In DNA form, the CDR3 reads TGTGCCAGCAGCGAGGGTCTAGCGGAAACCTACGAGCAGTACTTC.

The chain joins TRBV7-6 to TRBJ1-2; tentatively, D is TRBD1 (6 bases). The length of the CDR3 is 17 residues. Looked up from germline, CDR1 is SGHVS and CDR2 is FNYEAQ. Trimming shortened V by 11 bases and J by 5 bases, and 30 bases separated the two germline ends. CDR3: CAAREQGIRTSYYGYTF. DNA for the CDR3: TGTGCCGCCAGGGAACAGGGTATTCGGACGAGCTATTATGGCTACACCTTC.

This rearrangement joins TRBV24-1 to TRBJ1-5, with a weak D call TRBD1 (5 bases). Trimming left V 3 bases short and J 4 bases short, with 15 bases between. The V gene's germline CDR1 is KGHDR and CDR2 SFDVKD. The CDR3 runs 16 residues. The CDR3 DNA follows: TGTGCCACCAGTGATGACGGGACTGCGGTAAATCAGCCCCAGCATTTT. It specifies CATSDDGTAVNQPQHF.

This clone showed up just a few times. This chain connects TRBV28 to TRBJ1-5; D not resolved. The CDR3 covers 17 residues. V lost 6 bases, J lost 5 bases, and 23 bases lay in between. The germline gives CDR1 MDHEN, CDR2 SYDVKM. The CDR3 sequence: CASSQGRKLLRDQPQHF. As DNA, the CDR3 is TGTGCCAGCAGCCAAGGGCGGAAGCTTTTGCGGGATCAGCCCCAGCATTTT.

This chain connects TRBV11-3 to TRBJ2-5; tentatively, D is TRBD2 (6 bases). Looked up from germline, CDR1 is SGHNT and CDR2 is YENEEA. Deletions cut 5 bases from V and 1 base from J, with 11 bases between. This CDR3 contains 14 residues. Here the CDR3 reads CASSPSSAQETQYF. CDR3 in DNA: TGTGCCAGCAGCCCCTCTAGCGCCCAAGAGACCCAGTACTTC.

CDR3 protein: CASTEGGAANYGYTF. The CDR3, as DNA: TGTGCCAGCACCGAGGGAGGGGCGGCTAACTATGGCTACACCTTC. This chain joins TRBV2 and TRBJ1-2, with a possible D match to TRBD1 (5 bases). The V and J ends lost 7 bases and 0 bases respectively, with 15 bases between them. Germline V lookup: CDR1 SNHLY, CDR2 FYNNEI. The CDR3 runs to 15 residues. Together with reference TRBV2 and TRBJ1-2, the CDR3 gives the full variable domain: EPEVTQTPSHQVTQMGQEVILRCVPISNHLYFYWYRQILGQKVEFLVSFYNNEISEKSEIFDDQFSVERPDGSNFTLKIRSTKLEDSAMYFCASTEGGAANYGYTFGSGTRLTVV.

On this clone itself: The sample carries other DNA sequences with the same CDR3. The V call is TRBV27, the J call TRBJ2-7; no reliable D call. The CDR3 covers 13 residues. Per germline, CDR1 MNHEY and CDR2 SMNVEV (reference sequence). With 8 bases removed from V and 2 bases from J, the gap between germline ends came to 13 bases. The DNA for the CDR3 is TGTGCCAGCTCTCCTGTGTCCCCCTACGAGCAGTACTTC. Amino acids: CASSPVSPYEQYF.

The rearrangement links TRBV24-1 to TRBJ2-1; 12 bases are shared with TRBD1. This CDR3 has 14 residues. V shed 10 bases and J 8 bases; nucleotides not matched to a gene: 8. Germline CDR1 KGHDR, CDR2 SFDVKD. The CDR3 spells CATGTGGLGDEQFF. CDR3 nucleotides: TGTGCCACAGGGACAGGGGGCCTCGGGGATGAGCAGTTCTTC.

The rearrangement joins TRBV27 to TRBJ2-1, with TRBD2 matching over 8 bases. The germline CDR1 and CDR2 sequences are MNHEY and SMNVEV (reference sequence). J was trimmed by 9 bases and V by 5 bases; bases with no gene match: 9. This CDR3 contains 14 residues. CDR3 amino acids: CASSAGLAVGEQFF. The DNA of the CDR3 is TGTGCCAGCAGTGCAGGACTAGCCGTCGGTGAGCAGTTCTTC.

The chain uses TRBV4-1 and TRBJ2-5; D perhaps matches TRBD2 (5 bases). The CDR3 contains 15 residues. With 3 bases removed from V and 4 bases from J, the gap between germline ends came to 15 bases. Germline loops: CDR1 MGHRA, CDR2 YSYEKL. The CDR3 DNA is TGCGCCAGCAGCCAGTCCGGGAATGATCCAGAGACCCAGTACTTC. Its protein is CASSQSGNDPETQYF.

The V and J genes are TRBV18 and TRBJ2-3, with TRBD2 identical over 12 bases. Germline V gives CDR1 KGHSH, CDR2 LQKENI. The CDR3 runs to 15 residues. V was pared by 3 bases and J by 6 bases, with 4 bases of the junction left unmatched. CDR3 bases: TGTGCCAGCTCACCCCTAGCGGGGGGGTCGGATACGCAGTATTTT. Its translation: CASSPLAGGSDTQYF.

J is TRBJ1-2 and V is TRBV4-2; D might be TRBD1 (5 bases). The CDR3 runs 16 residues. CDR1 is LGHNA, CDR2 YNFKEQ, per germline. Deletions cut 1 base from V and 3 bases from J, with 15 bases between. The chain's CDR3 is CASSQVGQGVDYGYTF. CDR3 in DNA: TGTGCCAGCAGCCAAGTGGGGCAGGGCGTAGACTATGGCTACACCTTC.

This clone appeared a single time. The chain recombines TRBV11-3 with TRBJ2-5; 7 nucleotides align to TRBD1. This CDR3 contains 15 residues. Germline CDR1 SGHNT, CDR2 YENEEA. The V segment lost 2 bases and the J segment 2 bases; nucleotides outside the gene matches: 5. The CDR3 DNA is TGTGCCAGCAGCTTAAGAGGGGGCGGTCAAGAGACCCAGTACTTC. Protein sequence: CASSLRGGGQETQYF.

Written as DNA, the CDR3 is TGTGCCAGCAGCTTAGGCGCAGGGACTTCTAACGAGCAGTACTTC. Encoded protein: CASSLGAGTSNEQYF. The genes are TRBV7-9 and TRBJ2-7; a possible D gene is TRBD2 (6 bases). V was clipped by 1 base and J by 5 bases, with 15 bases between them. Germline lookup yields CDR1 SEHNR and CDR2 FQNEAQ (reference sequence). CDR3 length equals 15 residues.